The present entry profiles one T cell receptor (beta chain) with its context. This record comes from a study of response to subunit inactivated influenza vaccine. TCRdb re-analysed the RT-PCR reads in MiXCR, keeping a single row per CDR3 protein. Of around 600,000 distinct CDR3 sequences listed, about 11% were seen once; the top ten hold 9.5% to 11%. The CDR3 runs to 14 residues. Trimming stripped 2 bases from V and 5 bases from J, with 12 bases between. Germline V gene data show CDR1 as LGHDT and CDR2 as YNNKEL (reference sequence). The sample was also linked to a second study, of T cells expressing NK-cell markers. That study adds: As the method of synthesis, 5'RACE template switching with UMIs yielded TCR beta cDNA. Seven of the eight sequenced donors were HCMV-seropositive; one was seronegative. With an anti-gamma-delta TCR antibody, sorting in several experiments was kept to alpha-beta TCR T cells. The dominant NKG2C+ clonotypes represented about 1.0-7.0% of CD8+ T cells in several donors.

The chain has TRBV3-1 and TRBJ2-5, with D uncertain. The clonotype originates from a man aged 45-60 years who received an inactivated influenza vaccine. Sequences were derived from PBMCs from blood, sampled on the day of vaccination. The CDR3 sequence is CASSQSVRPETQYF. The CDR3 region has the DNA TGTGCCAGCAGCCAAAGTGTCCGGCCCGAGACCCAGTACTTC.